Listed here are 32 T cell receptor beta chains from one sample, sequenced in a study of blood T cell repertoires in COVID-19. Only in-frame clones appear in the TCRdb table, and some are missing; sequencing was by immunoSEQ multiplex PCR. This table holds roughly 80,000 clones, about four fifths found once. Sequenced: peripheral blood. The source is a human donor in a cohort sampled during active COVID-19.

The chain uses TRBV5-1 and TRBJ2-2; no reliable D call. CDR3 length: 15 residues. Trimming left V 1 base short and J 1 base short, with 8 bases between. Germline CDR1 SGHRS, CDR2 YFSETQ. The CDR3 loop is CASSLRSGNTGELFF. CDR3 nucleotides: TGCGCCAGCAGCTTGCGGTCAGGGAACACCGGGGAGCTGTTTTTT.

This clone was detected a few times. V gene TRBV29-1 combines with J gene TRBJ2-7, with D tentatively TRBD2 (5 bases). The V and J ends lost 6 bases and 7 bases respectively, with 19 bases between them. The CDR3 runs to 13 residues. Germline-derived CDR1 and CDR2 are SQVTM and ANQGSEA. The CDR3 coding sequence is TGCAGCGTACTGGAGGTGGTGAATGGGGAGCAGTACTTC. This encodes CSVLEVVNGEQYF.

The V and J genes are TRBV28 and TRBJ2-3, with TRBD1 matching 8 bases. Germline CDR1 and CDR2: MDHEN and SYDVKM. The CDR3 spans 12 residues. The ends lost 7 bases at V and 5 bases at J; junction bases unmatched: 2. In DNA, the CDR3 is TGTGCCAGCACCACAGGGGGAGATACGCAGTATTTT. Amino acids: CASTTGGDTQYF.

The chain links TRBV7-8 to TRBJ1-4; perhaps TRBD1 as D (5 bases). The CDR3 totals 16 residues. Trimming took off 2 bases at V and 8 bases at J, with 18 bases between the two ends. The germline CDR1 and CDR2 sequences are SGHVS and FQNEAQ. DNA of the CDR3: TGTGCCAGCAGCTTATCCAGGCGGGGCCGGCGGGAAAAACTGTTTTTT. As protein: CASSLSRRGRREKLFF.

This clone was counted only a few times. The chain couples TRBV13 to TRBJ2-7; the match to TRBD1 covers 8 bases. V dropped 5 bases and J dropped 2; count of bases not matched to a gene: 5. Looked up from germline, CDR1 is PRHDT and CDR2 is FYEKMQ (reference sequence). This CDR3 has 14 residues. CDR3 sequence: CASSTRRGPYEQYF. Written as DNA, the CDR3 is TGTGCCAGCAGCACCCGCAGGGGGCCCTACGAGCAGTACTTC.

The chain joins TRBV6-5 to TRBJ1-1, with 10 bases identical to TRBD1. Trimming removed 5 bases from V and 4 bases from J; junction bases left unmatched: 4. The CDR3 has 14 amino acids. Germline assignment: CDR1 MNHEY and CDR2 SVGAGI. In DNA, the CDR3 is TGTGCCAGCAGTATAGGGACAGGGGTCACTGAAGCTTTCTTT. It translates to CASSIGTGVTEAFF.

V and J are TRBV5-1 and TRBJ1-6; TRBD1 matches at 7 bases. V lost 4 bases and J lost 6; bases outside the gene matches: 4. The V gene's germline CDR1 is SGHRS and CDR2 YFSETQ. The CDR3 runs 14 residues. CDR3 loop: CASSLGDSNSPLHF. CDR3 coding DNA: TGCGCCAGCAGCCTGGGGGACAGTAATTCACCCCTCCACTTT. The whole variable domain, remainder taken from reference TRBV5-1 and TRBJ1-6, is KAGVTQTPRYLIKTRGQQVTLSCSPISGHRSVSWYQQTPGQGLQFLFEYFSETQRNKGNFPGRFSGRQFSNSRSEMNVSTLELGDSALYLCASSLGDSNSPLHFGNGTRLTVT.

V and J are TRBV5-1 and TRBJ2-7; TRBD1 aligns across 8 bases. The germline CDR1 and CDR2 sequences are SGHRS and YFSETQ. V shed 4 bases and J 11 bases; nucleotides not matched to a gene: 14. CDR3 length: 14 amino acids. The CDR3 bases are TGCGCCAGCAGCGAGGTCAGGGGGCGACTTCGAAAGTACTTC. As protein: CASSEVRGRLRKYF.

The V and J genes are TRBV20-1 and TRBJ2-3, with TRBD1 as a possible D gene (7 bases). CDR1 and CDR2 from the germline V gene are DFQATT and SNEGSKA (reference sequence). Trimming cost V 3 bases and J 0 bases, with 13 bases left between them. This CDR3 spans 15 amino acids. This chain's CDR3 is CSASAGTASTDTQYF. In DNA form, the CDR3 reads TGCAGTGCTAGTGCGGGGACAGCTAGCACAGATACGCAGTATTTT.

This chain connects TRBV19 to TRBJ1-1, with D possibly being TRBD1 (6 bases). Germline V gene data show CDR1 as LNHDA and CDR2 as SQIVND (reference sequence). The CDR3 spans 15 residues. Trimming pared 10 bases from V and 1 base from J, leaving 19 bases between. The CDR3 protein is CATQGGGQGNTEAFF. CDR3 coding DNA: TGTGCCACCCAAGGGGGGGGGCAGGGGAACACTGAAGCTTTCTTT.

The V call is TRBV28, the J call TRBJ1-2; possible D gene TRBD1, 6 bases. This CDR3 spans 13 amino acids. The germline gives CDR1 MDHEN, CDR2 SYDVKM. V lost 7 bases and J 8 bases, leaving 17 bases between the germline ends. The CDR3 region has the DNA TGTGCCAGCACTGTGGGGGCGATCAGGGGCTACACCTTC. It yields the protein CASTVGAIRGYTF.

This chain joins TRBV28 and TRBJ1-6; TRBD1 might be the D (5 bases). V lost 8 bases and J 7 bases, leaving 12 bases between the germline ends. Per the germline V gene, CDR1 is MDHEN and CDR2 is SYDVKM. The CDR3 extends over 13 amino acids. In DNA, the CDR3 is TGTGCCAGCCGTATGGGGGGGAATTCACCCCTCCACTTT. This sequence encodes CASRMGGNSPLHF.

The chain couples TRBV5-1 to TRBJ1-1; perhaps TRBD1 as D (5 bases). Germline values: CDR1 SGHRS, CDR2 YFSETQ. CDR3 length: 14 residues. V lost 5 bases and J lost 1, with 12 bases in between. The DNA for the CDR3 is TGCGCCAGCAGTTCAGGACACCGGAACACTGAAGCTTTCTTT. It yields the protein CASSSGHRNTEAFF.

This rearrangement joins TRBV27 to TRBJ1-2; 7 bases map to TRBD1. V was pared by 2 bases and J by 4 bases, with 4 bases of the junction left unmatched. This CDR3 has 14 amino acids. Germline V CDR1 and CDR2: MNHEY, SMNVEV (reference sequence). As DNA, the CDR3 is TGTGCCAGCAGTTTAGGTGCAGGGGGCTATGGCTACACCTTC. Translating gives CASSLGAGGYGYTF.

The rearrangement uses TRBV18 and TRBJ2-5, with D maybe TRBD2 (5 bases). The CDR3 spans 15 residues. Germline V gene data show CDR1 as KGHSH and CDR2 as LQKENI. V gave up 2 bases and J gave up 3 bases, with 13 bases separating them. The CDR3 bases are TGTGCCAGCTCACCATTACCACGGAGGAAAGAGACCCAGTACTTC. Translated, it gives CASSPLPRRKETQYF.

This chain joins TRBV18 and TRBJ2-2, with 9 bases aligning to TRBD1. With V trimmed by 8 bases and J by 7 bases, 5 bases remained unmatched. CDR1 and CDR2 from the germline V gene are KGHSH and LQKENI. The CDR3 is 13 residues long. The CDR3 DNA sequence: TGTGCCAGCCGGGACAGGGCAAACGGGGAGCTGTTTTTT. Protein: CASRDRANGELFF.

This clone has only a few counts. V gene TRBV7-2 combines with J gene TRBJ2-3; tentative D call: TRBD2 (6 bases). The CDR3 consists of 11 residues. Germline lookup yields CDR1 SGHTA and CDR2 FQGNSA. The V and J ends lost 4 bases and 11 bases respectively, with 10 bases between them. The CDR3 region is CASSSGLKQYF. CDR3 in DNA: TGTGCCAGCAGCTCGGGACTCAAGCAGTATTTT.

The rearrangement uses TRBV29-1 and TRBJ1-1; the D is unclear. CDR1 SQVTM and CDR2 ANQGSEA come from the germline V gene. This CDR3 has 10 residues. Trimming removed 4 bases at V and 7 bases at J, with 7 bases between. The CDR3 DNA is TGCAGCGTTGGGCAGTTTGAAGCTTTCTTT. This encodes CSVGQFEAFF. The full variable domain, with the rest looked up from reference TRBV29-1 and TRBJ1-1, is SAVISQKPSRDICQRGTSLTIQCQVDSQVTMMFWYRQQPGQSLTLIATANQGSEATYESGFVIDKFPISRPNLTFSTLTVSNMSPEDSSIYLCSVGQFEAFFGQGTRLTVV.

The chain links TRBV6-5 to TRBJ2-6; possibly TRBD1 for D (6 bases). The CDR3 runs to 15 residues. The germline gives CDR1 MNHEY, CDR2 SVGAGI. V lost 9 bases to trimming and J lost 3 bases, with 15 bases between them. Here the CDR3 reads CASKGGFGGANVLTF. The CDR3, as DNA: TGTGCCAGTAAAGGGGGTTTCGGTGGGGCCAACGTCCTGACTTTC.

The chain is built from TRBV6-1 and TRBJ2-7; unclear D gene. Trimming left V 3 bases short and J 4 bases short, with 7 bases between. Germline V lookup: CDR1 MNHNS, CDR2 SASEGT. The CDR3 covers 12 residues. CDR3 residues: CASSDNSYEQYF. CDR3 sequence (DNA): TGTGCCAGCAGTGATAATTCTTACGAGCAGTACTTC.

CDR3 nucleotide sequence: TGTGCCAGCAGTTTGCTGACAGCCGAGCAAGAGACCCAGTACTTC. It yields the protein CASSLLTAEQETQYF. J is TRBJ2-5 and V is TRBV28, with D possibly being TRBD1 (5 bases). V was cut by 3 bases and J by 2 bases, with 13 bases left in between. The germline CDR1 and CDR2 sequences are MDHEN and SYDVKM. There are 15 residues in the CDR3.

The CDR3 region is CASSPLAGANTGELFF. DNA of the CDR3: TGTGCCAGCTCACCTTTGGCGGGTGCGAACACCGGGGAGCTGTTTTTT. The chain links TRBV18 to TRBJ2-2, with a possible D match to TRBD2 (5 bases). Trimming removed 3 bases from V and 0 bases from J, with 11 bases in between. The CDR3 consists of 16 residues. Germline V gives CDR1 KGHSH, CDR2 LQKENI.

The chain combines TRBV10-1 with TRBJ2-2; 7 nucleotides agree with TRBD2. Germline V CDR1 and CDR2: WNHNN, SYGVQD (reference sequence). The V gene end was trimmed by 4 bases and the J gene end by 0 bases; junction bases not matched to a gene: 2. This CDR3 has 15 residues. CDR3: CASSVLAANTGELFF. The CDR3, as DNA: TGCGCCAGCAGTGTTCTAGCGGCGAACACCGGGGAGCTGTTTTTT.

The chain's CDR3 is CASSSGRGTYNEQFF. CDR3 nucleotides: TGTGCCAGCAGCTCAGGGCGGGGAACCTACAATGAGCAGTTCTTC. This sequence joins TRBV11-3 and TRBJ2-1; tentative D call: TRBD2 (6 bases). Germline V lookup: CDR1 SGHNT, CDR2 YENEEA. The CDR3 is 15 residues long. Deletions cut 4 bases from V and 2 bases from J, with 12 bases between.

The V call is TRBV15, the J call TRBJ2-7; D is perhaps TRBD2 (6 bases). The CDR3 contains 15 residues. Germline values: CDR1 LNHNV, CDR2 YYDKDF (reference sequence). The V gene lost 5 bases and the J gene lost 3 bases, with 17 bases spanning the gap. This CDR3 reads CATSRDSSTSYEQYF. DNA for the CDR3: TGTGCCACCAGCCGGGACTCGAGTACCAGCTACGAGCAGTACTTC.

The chain links TRBV10-2 to TRBJ2-1, with 12 bases fitting TRBD2. CDR3 length equals 16 residues. With V trimmed by 4 bases and J by 7 bases, 8 bases remained unmatched. Looked up from germline, CDR1 is WSHSY and CDR2 is SAAADI. The DNA of the CDR3 is TGCGCCAGCAGTGCGCTAGCGGGGGGGCAGCGGAATGAGCAGTTCTTC. Translating it yields CASSALAGGQRNEQFF.

The rearrangement links TRBV2 to TRBJ1-4; 9 nucleotides align to TRBD1. Germline V lookup: CDR1 SNHLY, CDR2 FYNNEI. The length of the CDR3 is 17 residues. J gave up 6 bases and V 2 bases, and 10 bases lay outside the gene matches. The CDR3 reads CASSEPILDRGDEKLFF. The CDR3 DNA reads as TGTGCCAGCAGTGAACCAATCTTGGACAGGGGTGATGAAAAACTGTTTTTT.

In DNA, the CDR3 is TGTGCCACCAGTGGCCGGGACAGTAGCTCCTACAATGAGCAGTTCTTC. Amino acids: CATSGRDSSSYNEQFF. V and J are TRBV24-1 and TRBJ2-1; 7 bases are shared with TRBD1. The length of the CDR3 is 16 residues. Trimming cost V 5 bases and J 0 bases; bases outside gene matches: 6. Germline loops: CDR1 KGHDR, CDR2 SFDVKD.

This sequence joins TRBV9 and TRBJ2-3; D call uncertain. The V and J ends lost 4 bases and 5 bases respectively, with 11 bases between them. The CDR3 is 13 amino acids. Germline V gene data show CDR1 as SGDLS and CDR2 as YYNGEE. CDR3 coding DNA: TGTGCCAGCAGCACCGGTATGGTAGATACGCAGTATTTT. As protein: CASSTGMVDTQYF.

The J gene is TRBJ1-5, the V gene TRBV6-5; D is possibly TRBD1 (6 bases). V was trimmed by 6 bases and J by 2 bases, leaving 14 bases between them. Per the germline V gene, CDR1 is MNHEY and CDR2 is SVGAGI. The CDR3 loop spans 15 amino acids. CDR3 bases: TGTGCCAGCAGACCTACACAGGGAGGCAATCAGCCCCAGCATTTT. This sequence encodes CASRPTQGGNQPQHF.

The chain has TRBV4-2 and TRBJ1-4; no firm D call. CDR3 length: 15 residues. Germline-derived CDR1 and CDR2 are LGHNA and YNFKEQ. V gave up 0 bases and J gave up 6 bases, with 11 bases separating them. The CDR3 is CASSQDGSRDEKLFF. The CDR3, as DNA: TGTGCCAGCAGCCAAGACGGCAGTCGGGATGAAAAACTGTTTTTT.

The rearrangement links TRBV3-1 (or the pseudogene TRBV3-2) to TRBJ1-1; D possibly corresponds to TRBD1 (6 bases). The length of the CDR3 is 14 residues. V was clipped by 4 bases and J by 5 bases, with 14 bases between them. Germline V gene lookup returns CDR1 LGHDT and CDR2 YNNKEL (reference sequence). The CDR3 nucleotides are TGTGCCAGCAGCCGAAGGGGGTCGGGAACTGAAGCTTTCTTT. Residues: CASSRRGSGTEAFF.